The T cell receptor (beta chain) under discussion was sequenced for a study of human T cells and chemical hapten exposure. TCRdb independently ran MiXCR on the RACE reads; one entry per CDR3 protein. The sample includes roughly 380,000 distinct CDR3 sequences, nearly 6.5% of them seen just once. The time point denotes: patch test 2, 6 weeks after DPC sensitization. Described treatment: therapeutic diphenylcyclopropenone sensitization with weekly scalp DPC. CDR3 size: 15 residues. Germline CDR1 reads SGHRS; CDR2 reads YFSETQ. This clonotype was seen repeatedly, ten times or more. The junction departs from germline at one end; a sequencing error may be responsible.

This sequence originates from a woman aged 18 to 35 with alopecia areata. Some clones in this sample may be carry-over from other donors' samples. The input for sequencing was whole blood, taken in connection with sensitization to the hapten diphenylcyclopropenone (DPC). V and J are TRBV5-1 and TRBJ2-3; no definite D call. CDR3 DNA: TGTGCCAGCAGCTTAGGCGGACCTAGCACAGATACGCAGTATTTT. Its protein product is CASSLGGPSTDTQYF. The full variable domain, in which reference TRBV5-1 and TRBJ2-3 provide the parts outside the CDR3, is KAGVTQTPRYLIKTRGQQVTLSCSPISGHRSVSWYQQTPGQGLQFLFEYFSETQRNKGNFPGRFSGRQFSNSRSEMNVSTLELGDSALYLCASSLGGPSTDTQYFGPGTRLTVL.